This T cell receptor (beta chain) was profiled in a study of T cell responses to AZD1222 COVID-19 vaccine. Germline V CDR1 and CDR2: SQVTM, ANQGSEA. V lost 3 bases to trimming and J lost 8 bases; unmatched junction nucleotides: 7. This CDR3 has 13 residues. Clones were read by immunoSEQ multiplex PCR, and TCRdb kept only the in-frame ones, dropping some. The table shows about 150,000 clones, with under 95% occurring only once. The chain combines TRBV29-1 with TRBJ1-2, with 9 bases matching TRBD1. The sequence derives from an adult in good health. The sample here was peripheral blood, taken on day 0 of AZD1222 vaccination. CDR3 nucleotide sequence: TGCAGCGTTGACTGGGACAGGGTAAAGGGCTACACCTTC. Amino acid sequence: CSVDWDRVKGYTF.